The entry below gives a single T cell receptor (beta chain) sequence along with its context. These data belong to a study of T cells in Graves' hyperthyroidism and ophthalmopathy. Researchers took RNA transcripts and amplified the TCR beta CDR3 regions from them. TCR CDR3 regions were first amplified by RT-PCR with HTBI primers. TCRdb passed the multiplex PCR reads through MiXCR, listing each CDR3 protein once. The sample consists of about 500,000 distinct CDR3 sequences, 15% to 20% of them appearing once. The CDR3 runs to 16 residues. Germline-derived CDR1 and CDR2 are MGHRA and YSYEKL. Trimming at V came to 3 bases and at J to 7 bases, leaving 9 bases not matched to a gene.

The rearrangement uses TRBV4-1 and TRBJ1-5, with 10 bases aligning to TRBD1. Input material: blood. The TCR originated in a young woman with Graves' ophthalmopathy. The CDR3 DNA is TGCGCCAGCAGCCATACCGGGACAGGGGTCCGGCAGCCCCAGCATTTT. It codes for CASSHTGTGVRQPQHF.